These 5 T cell receptor beta chains share one sample of origin, sequenced in a study of blood T cells in healthy people across ages. Primers used in a second PCR of roughly 7 to 12 cycles were a sample-barcoded 5' primer and a J-beta primer mix. From the 5' RACE reads, TCRdb called clonotypes with MiXCR, one entry per CDR3 protein. The sample has fewer than 600,000 distinct CDR3 sequences; around a quarter are singletons. These data were also filed under a second study, of T cells of mothers and their children.

Sequencing input: blood. All receptors come from a boy between 2 and 10 years old in good health.

The chain couples TRBV7-2 to TRBJ2-5; D remains unclear. Germline loops: CDR1 SGHTA, CDR2 FQGNSA. The V end lost 5 bases, the J end lost 7 bases, and 11 bases lay between the germline ends. The CDR3 extends over 12 amino acids. The CDR3 DNA reads TGTGCCAGCAGCAATAGGGTAGGGACCCAGTACTTC. This codes for CASSNRVGTQYF.

The genes are TRBV10-1 and TRBJ2-7; D is possibly TRBD2 (5 bases). Germline CDR1 reads WNHNN; CDR2 reads SYGVQD (reference sequence). V gave up 2 bases and J gave up 6 bases, with 14 bases separating them. The CDR3 totals 14 residues. For the CDR3, the DNA is TGCGCCAGCAGTGAGAAGGCGGGCGCGAGCGAGCAGTACTTC. Encoded protein: CASSEKAGASEQYF.

This chain connects TRBV3-1 to TRBJ1-1, with unresolved D. Deletions cut 0 bases from V and 1 base from J, with 6 bases between. There are 14 residues in the CDR3. Germline values: CDR1 LGHDT, CDR2 YNNKEL (reference sequence). CDR3 sequence: CASSQDRANTEAFF. CDR3 nucleotide sequence: TGTGCCAGCAGCCAAGATCGGGCGAACACTGAAGCTTTCTTT.

This clonotype was counted only a few times. V usage is TRBV3-1 and J usage is TRBJ2-3, with a tentative D call TRBD2 (7 bases). The CDR3 totals 16 residues. Germline V gene data show CDR1 as LGHDT and CDR2 as YNNKEL (reference sequence). V was cut by 1 base and J by 3 bases, with 14 bases left in between. DNA for the CDR3: TGTGCCAGCAGCCAAGTGTGGGGGGGCTCGACAGATACGCAGTATTTT. Protein sequence: CASSQVWGGSTDTQYF.

There are a few counts of this clonotype. The chain has TRBV5-1 and TRBJ1-5; 11 positions agree with TRBD1. The germline gives CDR1 SGHRS, CDR2 YFSETQ. The CDR3 covers 15 residues. V gave up 4 bases and J gave up 5 bases; unmatched junction bases: 5. CDR3 nucleotide sequence: TGCGCCAGCAGCAGGACAGGGGGCGCAGATCAGCCCCAGCATTTT. Amino acid sequence: CASSRTGGADQPQHF.